The subject of this entry is one T cell receptor beta chain. It has no known antigen specificity. Per-base quality was not reported, and no clone a single base away is much larger than it. The data were taken from a study of blood T cell repertoires in COVID-19 (dated by TCRdb to the early 2020s). In the study overall: Samples from collaborators originated in the United States, Italy and Spain and spanned both the acute and convalescent phases of COVID-19. Nearly every sample came with metadata listing a de-identified subject ID, COVID-19 status, age in years and sex. Samples were obtained from the ongoing ImmuneRACE study (first 160 participants) and from 1,254 subjects provided by 6 global collaborators. Where HLA class I and class II types were available, the types were taken from metadata supplied by the sample provider, not from assay-based typing. The prospective study material was composed of cDNA or gDNA derived from T cells, B-cell-depleted T cells, or PBMCs. The repertoires were made available in a free public database intended to serve as a resource for research on the immune response to SARS-CoV-2. The dataset comprised deeply sampled blood TCRbeta repertoires from subjects exposed to, actively infected with, or recovered from COVID-19.

The CDR3 covers 14 residues, taking in both the cysteine and the phenylalanine. Only the CDR3 DNA stays, 42 bases, in frame from base 1. CDR1 SGHTA and CDR2 FQGNSA are derived from the germline V gene. The junction shows trimming of 5 bases on V and 2 bases on J, plus 12 bases between the germline ends. On the study overall, not on this receptor specifically: How much clinical and demographic metadata was included differed by source and by participant, and the metadata was provided uncurated.

Each collaborating institution followed its own protocols to collect whole blood in K2EDTA tubes. Collaborator samples were shipped for TCRbeta analysis as frozen whole blood, isolated PBMCs, or DNA extracted from either sample type. TCRbeta CDR3 regions were amplified from genomic DNA using the immunoSEQ Assay, a bias-controlled multiplex PCR. On the authors' methods: The number of nucleated cells in each sample was estimated by amplification of reference gene primers within the assay. Sequence reads were collapsed and filtered to measure the absolute abundance of every unique TCRbeta CDR3 rearrangement. Productive Simpson clonality was computed per sample as the square root of Simpson's diversity index over productive rearrangements. In its TCRdb copy, this immuneACCESS table keeps in-frame sequences only and misses some clones. Where compared with another copy, unresolved V genes explain less than half of these, and the others have no known cause. The V and J calls and the clone size are those of that table, but D and trimming were determined from the DNA. This sample gives approximately 74,000 clones in total; around 77% of them show up just once. 15% to 20% of the sample is taken by the ten largest.

The sequence derives from a man between 60 and 75 years old with acute or convalescent COVID-19. The chain was built from TRBV7-2 and TRBJ1-2; possibly the D gene is TRBD1, per 6 matching bases. What was sequenced was peripheral blood. The DNA is TGTGCCAGCAGCGAAATGAGGGGGAACTATGGCTACACCTTC. It is translated as CASSEMRGNYGYTF.